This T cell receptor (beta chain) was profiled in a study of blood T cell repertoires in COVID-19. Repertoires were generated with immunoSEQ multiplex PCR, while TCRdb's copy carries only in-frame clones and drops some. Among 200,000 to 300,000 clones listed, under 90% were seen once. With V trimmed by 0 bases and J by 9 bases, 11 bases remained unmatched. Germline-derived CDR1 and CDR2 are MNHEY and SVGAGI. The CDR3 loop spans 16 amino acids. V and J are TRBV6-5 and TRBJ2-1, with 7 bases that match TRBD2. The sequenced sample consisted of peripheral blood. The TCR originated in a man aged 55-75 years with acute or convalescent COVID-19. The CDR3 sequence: CASSYSTSGAGGEQFF. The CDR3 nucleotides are TGTGCCAGCAGTTACTCGACCAGCGGGGCCGGGGGTGAGCAGTTCTTC.